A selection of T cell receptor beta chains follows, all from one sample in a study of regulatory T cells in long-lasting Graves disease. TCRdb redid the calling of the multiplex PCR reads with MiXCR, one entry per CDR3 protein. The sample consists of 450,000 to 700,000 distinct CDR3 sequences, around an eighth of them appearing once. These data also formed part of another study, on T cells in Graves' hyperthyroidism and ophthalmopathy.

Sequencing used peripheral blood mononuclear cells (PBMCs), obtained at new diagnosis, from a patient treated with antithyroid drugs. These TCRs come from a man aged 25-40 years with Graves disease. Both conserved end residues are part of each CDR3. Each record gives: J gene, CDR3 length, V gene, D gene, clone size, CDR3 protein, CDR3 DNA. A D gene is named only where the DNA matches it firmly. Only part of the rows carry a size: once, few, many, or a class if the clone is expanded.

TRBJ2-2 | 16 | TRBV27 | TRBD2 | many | CASSLSVLAGTGELFF | TGTGCCAGCAGTTTATCTGTACTAGCGGGGACCGGGGAGCTGTTTTTT
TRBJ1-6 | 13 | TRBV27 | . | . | CASSIQSWSPLHF | TGTGCCAGCAGTATACAGAGTTGGTCACCCCTCCACTTT
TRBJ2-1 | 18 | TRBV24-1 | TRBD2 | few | CATSDPGLAASSYNEQFF | TGTGCCACCAGTGACCCGGGACTAGCGGCGAGCTCCTACAATGAGCAGTTCTTC
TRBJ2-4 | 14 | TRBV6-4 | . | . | CASSDPVAKNIQYF | TGTGCCAGCAGTGATCCGGTGGCCAAAAACATTCAGTACTTC
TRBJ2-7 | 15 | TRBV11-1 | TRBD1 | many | CASSRGTGLTYEQYF | TGTGCCAGCAGCCGGGGGACAGGGCTGACCTACGAGCAGTACTTC
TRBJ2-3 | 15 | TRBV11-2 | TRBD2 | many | CASRRTSGGGDTQYF | TGTGCCAGCAGACGGACTAGCGGGGGGGGGGATACGCAGTATTTT
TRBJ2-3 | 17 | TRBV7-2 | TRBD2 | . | CASSLRTSGRVWDTQYF | TGTGCCAGCAGCTTACGCACTAGCGGGAGGGTATGGGATACGCAGTATTTT
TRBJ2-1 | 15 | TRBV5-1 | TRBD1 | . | CASSLEQGASNEQFF | TGCGCCAGCAGCTTGGAGCAGGGGGCGAGTAATGAGCAGTTCTTC
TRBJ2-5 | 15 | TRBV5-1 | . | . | CASRLFERAQETQYF | TGCGCCAGCAGGCTATTCGAGCGAGCCCAAGAGACCCAGTACTTC
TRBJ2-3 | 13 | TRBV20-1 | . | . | CSARGGPSDTQYF | TGCAGTGCTAGAGGCGGGCCATCAGATACGCAGTATTTT
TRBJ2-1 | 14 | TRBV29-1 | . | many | CSVVGTSSYNEQFF | TGCAGCGTTGTCGGGACCAGCTCCTACAATGAGCAGTTCTTC
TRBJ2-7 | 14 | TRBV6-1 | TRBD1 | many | CASSWTGKYYEQYF | TGTGCCAGCAGCTGGACAGGGAAATACTACGAGCAGTACTTC
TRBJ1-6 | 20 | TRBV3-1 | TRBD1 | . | CASSRSTFDRGSSYNSPLHF | TGTGCCAGCAGCCGATCAACCTTCGACAGGGGCAGCTCCTATAATTCACCCCTCCACTTT
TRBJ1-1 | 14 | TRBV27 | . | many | CASSLWYRNTEAFF | TGTGCCAGCAGTTTATGGTACCGAAACACTGAAGCTTTCTTT
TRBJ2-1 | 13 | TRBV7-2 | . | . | CASSLGARNEQFF | TGTGCCAGCAGCTTAGGGGCAAGGAATGAGCAGTTCTTC
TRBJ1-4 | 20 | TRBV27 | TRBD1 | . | CASSSIGTGGALATNEKLFF | TGTGCCAGCAGTTCCATCGGGACAGGGGGTGCGCTGGCAACTAATGAAAAACTGTTTTTT
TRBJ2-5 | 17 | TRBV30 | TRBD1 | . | CAWRSGPGQAAQETQYF | TGTGCCTGGAGGAGCGGACCGGGACAGGCGGCCCAAGAGACCCAGTACTTC
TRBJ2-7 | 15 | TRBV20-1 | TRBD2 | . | CSARVLAGGGYEQYF | TGCAGTGCTAGAGTGCTAGCGGGAGGAGGATACGAGCAGTACTTC
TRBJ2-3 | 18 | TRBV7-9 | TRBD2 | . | CASSLPRLAGESTDTQYF | TGTGCCAGCAGCTTACCCCGACTAGCGGGAGAGAGCACAGATACGCAGTATTTT
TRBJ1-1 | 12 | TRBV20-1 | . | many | CSARAGQDEAFF | TGCAGTGCTAGGGCTGGACAAGATGAAGCTTTCTTT
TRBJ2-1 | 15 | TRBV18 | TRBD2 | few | CASSPVLAGVNWEFF | TGTGCCAGCTCACCAGTCTTAGCGGGAGTAAATTGGGAGTTCTTC
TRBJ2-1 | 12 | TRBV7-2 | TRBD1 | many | CASSLGTGTKFF | TGTGCCAGCAGCTTAGGGACAGGGACAAAGTTCTTC
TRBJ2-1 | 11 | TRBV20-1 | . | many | CSARDASEQFF | TGCAGTGCTAGAGATGCGAGTGAGCAGTTCTTC
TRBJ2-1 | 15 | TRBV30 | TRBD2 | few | CAWSSRTSIVNEQFF | TGTGCCTGGAGTTCCAGGACTAGCATTGTCAATGAGCAGTTCTTC
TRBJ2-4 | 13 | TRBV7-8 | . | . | CASSPGGVNIQYF | TGTGCCAGCAGCCCCGGCGGGGTTAACATTCAGTACTTC
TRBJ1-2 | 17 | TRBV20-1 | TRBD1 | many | CSANRPGTGLGLGGYTF | TGCAGTGCCAATCGGCCCGGGACAGGCCTTGGCCTTGGAGGCTACACCTTC
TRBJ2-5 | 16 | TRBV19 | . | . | CASSQVRGRPGETQYF | TGTGCCAGTAGTCAAGTCAGGGGGAGGCCAGGGGAGACCCAGTACTTC
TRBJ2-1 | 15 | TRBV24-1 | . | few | CATSHTGDSADEQFF | TGTGCCACCAGTCACACCGGGGACTCCGCGGATGAGCAGTTCTTC
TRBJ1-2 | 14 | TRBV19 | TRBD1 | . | CASNLGTEVYGYTF | TGTGCCAGTAACCTCGGGACAGAAGTTTATGGCTACACCTTC
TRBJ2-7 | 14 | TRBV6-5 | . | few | CASSYSRETNEQYF | TGTGCCAGCAGTTACTCCAGGGAAACCAACGAGCAGTACTTC
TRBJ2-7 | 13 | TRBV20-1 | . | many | CSAMLPSAGEQYF | TGCAGTGCGATGCTTCCGTCCGCCGGCGAGCAGTACTTC
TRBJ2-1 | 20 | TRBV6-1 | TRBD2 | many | CASPSLKGSGRSVGYNEQFF | TGTGCCAGCCCAAGCTTAAAGGGGAGCGGGAGATCGGTGGGGTACAATGAGCAGTTCTTC
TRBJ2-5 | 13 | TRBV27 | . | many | CASSSGGSKTQYF | TGTGCCAGCAGTTCTGGGGGCTCGAAGACCCAGTACTTC
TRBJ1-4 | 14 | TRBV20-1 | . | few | CSARKVVGDEKLFF | TGCAGTGCTAGAAAAGTCGTAGGGGACGAAAAACTGTTTTTT
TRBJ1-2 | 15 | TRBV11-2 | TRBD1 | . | CASSRGTGVIYGYTF | TGTGCCAGCAGCCGGGGGACAGGGGTTATCTATGGCTACACCTTC
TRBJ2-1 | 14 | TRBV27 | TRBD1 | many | CASSQGQGYNEQFF | TGTGCCAGCAGTCAGGGACAGGGCTACAATGAGCAGTTCTTC
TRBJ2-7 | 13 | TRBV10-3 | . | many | CATSREAPYEQYF | TGTGCCACGAGCAGGGAAGCACCCTACGAGCAGTACTTC
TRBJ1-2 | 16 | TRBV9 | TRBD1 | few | CASSVGGPTGFGRYTF | TGTGCCAGCAGCGTAGGGGGACCGACAGGGTTTGGGCGCTACACCTTC